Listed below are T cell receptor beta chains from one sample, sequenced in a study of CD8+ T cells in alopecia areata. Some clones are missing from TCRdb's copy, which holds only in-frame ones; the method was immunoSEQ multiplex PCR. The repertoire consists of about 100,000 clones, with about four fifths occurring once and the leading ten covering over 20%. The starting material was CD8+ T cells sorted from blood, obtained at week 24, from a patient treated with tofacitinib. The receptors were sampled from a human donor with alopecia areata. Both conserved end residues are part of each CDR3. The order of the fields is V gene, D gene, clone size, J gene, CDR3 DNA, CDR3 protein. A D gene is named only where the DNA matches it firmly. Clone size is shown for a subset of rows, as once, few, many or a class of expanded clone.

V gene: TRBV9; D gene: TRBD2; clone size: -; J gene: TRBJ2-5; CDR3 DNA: TGTGCCAGCAGCGTAGGGGGGACTACCCAAGAGACCCAGTACTTC; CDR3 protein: CASSVGGTTQETQYF
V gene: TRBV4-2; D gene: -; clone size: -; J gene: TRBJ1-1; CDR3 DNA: TGTGCCAGCAGCCAAGACCTTGGCAGGGGGAACACTGAAGCTTTCTTT; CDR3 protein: CASSQDLGRGNTEAFF
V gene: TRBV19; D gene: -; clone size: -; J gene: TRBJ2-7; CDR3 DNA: TGTGCCAGTAGTCCGGTCGCTAGTCCTTCCTACGAGCAGTACTTC; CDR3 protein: CASSPVASPSYEQYF
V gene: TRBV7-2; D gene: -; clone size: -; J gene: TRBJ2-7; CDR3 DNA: TGTGCCAGCAGCTTTAAAAGCGGATCCTACGAGCAGTACTTC; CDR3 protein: CASSFKSGSYEQYF
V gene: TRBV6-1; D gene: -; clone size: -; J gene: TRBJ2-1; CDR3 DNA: TGTGCCAGCGTCACTTATAGCTCCTACAATGAGCAGTTCTTC; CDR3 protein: CASVTYSSYNEQFF
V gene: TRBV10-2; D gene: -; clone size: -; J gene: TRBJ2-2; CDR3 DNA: TGCGCCAGCAGTCGGATGTCCGGGGAGCTGTTTTTT; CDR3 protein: CASSRMSGELFF
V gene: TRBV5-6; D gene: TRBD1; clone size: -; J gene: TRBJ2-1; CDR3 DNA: TGTGCCAGCAGCTTGGGCACTCCAGACGACAGGGTCCCATTCAATGAGCAGTTCTTC; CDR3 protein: CASSLGTPDDRVPFNEQFF
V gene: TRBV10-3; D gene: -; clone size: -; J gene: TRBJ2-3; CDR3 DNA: TGTGCCATCAGTGATGGGGGGGCGCGTTCCACAGATACGCAGTATTTT; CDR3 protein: CAISDGGARSTDTQYF
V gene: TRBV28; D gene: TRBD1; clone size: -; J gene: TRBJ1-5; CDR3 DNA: TGTGCCAGCAGCCCCCGCAGGACAGGGAATCAGCCCCAGCATTTT; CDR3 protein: CASSPRRTGNQPQHF
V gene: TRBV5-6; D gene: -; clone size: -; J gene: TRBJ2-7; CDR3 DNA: TGTGCCAGCAGTTACCCGGGGGCCGACGAGCAGTACTTC; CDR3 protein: CASSYPGADEQYF
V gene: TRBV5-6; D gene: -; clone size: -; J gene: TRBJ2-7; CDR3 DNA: TGTGCCAGCAGCTTGGAGTCCTACGAGCAGTACTTC; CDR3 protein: CASSLESYEQYF
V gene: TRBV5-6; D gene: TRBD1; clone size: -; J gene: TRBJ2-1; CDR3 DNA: TGTGCCAGCAGCCCGGGACAGAACTACAATGAGCAGTTCTTC; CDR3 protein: CASSPGQNYNEQFF
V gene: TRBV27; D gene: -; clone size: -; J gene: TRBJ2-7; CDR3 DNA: TGTGCCAGCAGTTTAGTAGCGGCTAACGAGCAGTACTTC; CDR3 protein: CASSLVAANEQYF
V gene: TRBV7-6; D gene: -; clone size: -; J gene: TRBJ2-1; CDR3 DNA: TGTGCCAGCAGCGAGGGGGGTTACAATGAGCAGTTCTTC; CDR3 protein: CASSEGGYNEQFF
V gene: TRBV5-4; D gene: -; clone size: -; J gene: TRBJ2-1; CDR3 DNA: TGTGCCAGCAGCTTGGAACAAGACTACAATGAGCAGTTCTTC; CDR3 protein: CASSLEQDYNEQFF
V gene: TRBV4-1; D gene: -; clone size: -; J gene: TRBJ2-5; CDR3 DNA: TGCGCCAGCAGCCAACGAATAAAAGAGACCCAGTACTTC; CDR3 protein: CASSQRIKETQYF
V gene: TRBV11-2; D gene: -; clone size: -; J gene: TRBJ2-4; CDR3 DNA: TGTGCCAGCAGCTTTGACAGGGCCAAAAACATTCAGTACTTC; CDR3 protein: CASSFDRAKNIQYF
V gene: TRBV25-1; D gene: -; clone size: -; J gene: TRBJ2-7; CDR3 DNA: TGTGCCAGCAGTCGAGGAGGGGGGGCCGGGTACGAGCAGTACTTC; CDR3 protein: CASSRGGGAGYEQYF
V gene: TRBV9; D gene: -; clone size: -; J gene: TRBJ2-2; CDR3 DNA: TGTGCCAGTCAGGGTTCGAACACCGGGGAGCTGTTTTTT; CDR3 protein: CASQGSNTGELFF
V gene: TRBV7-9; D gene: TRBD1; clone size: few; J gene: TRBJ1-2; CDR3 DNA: TGTGCCAGCAGCTTACCGGGACAGGAGAATGGCTACACCTTC; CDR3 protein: CASSLPGQENGYTF
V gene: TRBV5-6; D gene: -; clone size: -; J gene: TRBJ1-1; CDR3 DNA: TGTGCCAGCAGCTTGGGGCCCCTAGGGGAGAACACTGAAGCTTTCTTT; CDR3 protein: CASSLGPLGENTEAFF
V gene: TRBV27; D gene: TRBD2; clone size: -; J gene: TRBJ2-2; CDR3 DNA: TGTGCCAGCAGTACGCGCGGGGGGTACACCGGGGAGCTGTTTTTT; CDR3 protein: CASSTRGGYTGELFF
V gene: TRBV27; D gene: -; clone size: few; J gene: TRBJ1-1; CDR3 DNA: TGTGCCAGCAGTTTATGGGGAGGAGGCACTGAAGCTTTCTTT; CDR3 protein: CASSLWGGGTEAFF
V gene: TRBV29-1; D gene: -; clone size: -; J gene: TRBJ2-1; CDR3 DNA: TGCAGCGTTGTCATCTACAATGAGCAGTTCTTC; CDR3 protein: CSVVIYNEQFF
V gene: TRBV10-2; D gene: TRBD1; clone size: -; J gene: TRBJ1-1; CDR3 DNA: TGCGCCAGCAGTGAGTCGACAGGGGGTTTCCCTGAAGCTTTCTTT; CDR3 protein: CASSESTGGFPEAFF